These 2 T cell receptor beta chains share one sample of origin, sequenced in a study of response to subunit inactivated influenza vaccine. MiXCR, applied by TCRdb to the RT-PCR reads, yields one record per CDR3 protein. The sample records a few hundred thousand distinct CDR3 sequences, around 15% being singletons. The sample was PBMCs from blood, taken 11 to 12 days after vaccination. The receptors originated from a man aged 50-59 years who received an inactivated influenza vaccine.

This clonotype occurred a few times. The genes are TRBV7-2 and TRBJ1-1, with 7 bases matching TRBD1. With 6 bases clipped from V and 1 base from J, the junction kept 14 bases outside the gene matches. Germline CDR1 is SGHTA and CDR2 is FQGNSA. The CDR3 contains 17 residues. CDR3 protein: CASRWTGSLVGNTEAFF. The CDR3 DNA reads TGTGCCAGCAGGTGGACAGGATCACTTGTGGGGAACACTGAAGCTTTCTTT.

This sequence joins TRBV6-1 and TRBJ2-7, with 13 bases that match TRBD2. The V gene's germline CDR1 is MNHNS and CDR2 SASEGT. The V segment lost 6 bases and the J segment 0 bases; nucleotides outside the gene matches: 2. The CDR3 consists of 15 residues. CDR3 coding DNA: TGTGCCAGCAGGGGACTAGCGGGGTCCTCCTACGAGCAGTACTTC. It translates to CASRGLAGSSYEQYF.